A single sample gave rise to the 26 T cell receptor beta chains below, sequenced in a study of cytomegalovirus exposure and HLA in healthy donors. Both 60 Vbeta primers and 13 Jbeta primers went into the PCR. The table came from immunoSEQ multiplex PCR; TCRdb's copy has only in-frame clones and leaves some out. This sample's table has 130,000 to 150,000 clones. What was sequenced was PBMCs. Receptors originate from a woman aged 45-65 years in good health and CMV-seronegative.

The genes are TRBV5-1 and TRBJ1-2, with D possibly matching TRBD1 (5 bases). This CDR3 has 14 residues. The V gene lost 1 base and the J gene lost 2 bases, with 9 bases spanning the gap. Germline CDR1 is SGHRS and CDR2 is YFSETQ. The CDR3 here is CASSLRQSNYGYTF. In DNA form, the CDR3 reads TGCGCCAGCAGCTTGCGACAGAGCAACTATGGCTACACCTTC.

The V and J genes are TRBV19 and TRBJ1-3, with D possibly matching TRBD1 (5 bases). The CDR3 runs to 15 residues. Trimming left V 2 bases short and J 0 bases short, with 8 bases between. Germline CDR1 is LNHDA and CDR2 is SQIVND (reference sequence). The CDR3 DNA follows: TGTGCCAGTAGTATAAGACAGAGCTCTGGAAACACCATATATTTT. It specifies CASSIRQSSGNTIYF.

V and J are TRBV5-6 and TRBJ1-5; 10 bases are a match to TRBD1. This CDR3 is built from 19 residues. Germline V gene lookup returns CDR1 SGHDT and CDR2 YYEEEE. V lost 0 bases and J lost 5; bases outside the gene matches: 14. The CDR3 DNA follows: TGTGCCAGCAGCTTGGCGGGGACAGGGGCGATGACCAGGGATCAGCCCCAGCATTTT. Translation: CASSLAGTGAMTRDQPQHF.

On this clone itself: This same CDR3 is encoded by further DNA sequences in the sample. The chain has TRBV5-1 and TRBJ1-2, with D possibly matching TRBD1 (6 bases). CDR1 SGHRS and CDR2 YFSETQ come from the germline V gene. Deletions cut 2 bases from V and 3 bases from J, with 8 bases between. The CDR3 covers 13 residues. For the CDR3, the DNA is TGCGCCAGCAGCTTAGGGGGGGACTATGGCTACACCTTC. Its protein is CASSLGGDYGYTF.

The chain employs TRBV30 and TRBJ1-4, with 9 bases that match TRBD1. CDR1 GTSNPN and CDR2 SVGIG come from the germline V gene (reference sequence). The CDR3 runs 14 residues. J gave up 5 bases and V 4 bases, and 5 bases lay outside the gene matches. DNA of the CDR3: TGTGCCTGGAACACAGGGGGCGGGAATGAAAAACTGTTTTTT. Protein sequence: CAWNTGGGNEKLFF.

The J gene is TRBJ1-2, the V gene TRBV6-6, with D uncertain. Trimming stripped 6 bases from V and 7 bases from J, with 12 bases between. Germline V gene lookup returns CDR1 MNHNY and CDR2 SVGAGI (reference sequence). This CDR3 is built from 12 residues. DNA for the CDR3: TGTGCCAGCAGATACAGTGACTCTGGCTACACCTTC. Translated, it gives CASRYSDSGYTF.

The J gene is TRBJ2-7, the V gene TRBV7-9; D remains unclear. V dropped 2 bases and J dropped 4 bases, with 12 bases sitting between them. The CDR3 covers 14 residues. Per the germline V gene, CDR1 is SEHNR and CDR2 is FQNEAQ (reference sequence). CDR3 amino acids: CASSLLATRYEQYF. The CDR3 DNA reads TGTGCCAGCAGCTTATTAGCAACTCGATACGAGCAGTACTTC.

The DNA of the CDR3 is TGTGCCAGCAGCGTAGGGGAGGGGGGGGCCCACGAGCAGTACTTC. Its translation is CASSVGEGGAHEQYF. This chain links TRBV9 with TRBJ2-7, with D maybe TRBD2 (7 bases). Germline CDR1 SGDLS, CDR2 YYNGEE. The V end lost 0 bases, the J end lost 5 bases, and 15 bases lay between the germline ends. The CDR3 sequence is 15 residues long.

The chain combines TRBV6-4 with TRBJ1-1; 10 bases fit TRBD1. This CDR3 has 11 amino acids. CDR1 and CDR2 from the germline V gene are MRHNA and SNTAGT. V trimming: 6 bases; J trimming: 10 bases; junction bases outside the gene matches: 2. The CDR3 loop is CASRGQGGAFF. CDR3 nucleotide sequence: TGTGCCAGCAGAGGACAGGGGGGAGCTTTCTTT.

This chain connects TRBV5-3 to TRBJ2-5; D remains ambiguous. Being an ORF, TRBV5-3 has a function that is uncertain. The V end lost 4 bases, the J end lost 5 bases, and 6 bases lay between the germline ends. This CDR3 is built from 11 residues. In DNA form, the CDR3 reads TGTGCCAGAAGCCCTCCCGAGACCCAGTACTTC. As protein: CARSPPETQYF.

The chain combines TRBV6-5 with TRBJ2-7; TRBD1 matches at 9 bases. The CDR3 runs 14 residues. The germline V gene encodes CDR1 MNHEY and CDR2 SVGAGI. V gave up 10 bases and J gave up 6 bases; unmatched junction bases: 13. The CDR3 region is CATNRDRVSGEQYF. The CDR3 nucleotides read TGTGCCACTAACCGGGACAGGGTTTCGGGCGAGCAGTACTTC.

This chain joins TRBV5-1 and TRBJ1-1, with D perhaps TRBD1 (5 bases). The germline V and J ends were trimmed by 0 bases and 7 bases, with 10 bases remaining between them. Germline CDR1 and CDR2: SGHRS and YFSETQ. This CDR3 is 13 amino acids long. As DNA, the CDR3 is TGCGCCAGCAGCTTGGTGGGGCGGAGTGAAGCTTTCTTT. Its translation is CASSLVGRSEAFF.

This chain uses TRBV9 with TRBJ2-7; 9 nucleotides align to TRBD2. Germline lookup yields CDR1 SGDLS and CDR2 YYNGEE. The CDR3 has 16 residues. V trimming: 3 bases; J trimming: 3 bases; junction bases outside the gene matches: 10. The CDR3 DNA is TGTGCCAGCAGCGCAAAGGGGACTAGCAGAAGCTACGAGCAGTACTTC. Translating gives CASSAKGTSRSYEQYF.

The chain recombines TRBV28 with TRBJ1-5; D not resolved. The V end lost 0 bases, the J end lost 1 base, and 7 bases lay between the germline ends. Germline values: CDR1 MDHEN, CDR2 SYDVKM. The CDR3 has 15 residues. Here the CDR3 DNA reads TGTGCCAGCAGTTTATGGGGAGGAAGCAATCAGCCCCAGCATTTT. Translation gives CASSLWGGSNQPQHF. Full variable domain (missing parts from reference TRBV28 and TRBJ1-5): DVKVTQSSRYLVKRTGEKVFLECVQDMDHENMFWYRQDPGLGLRLIYFSYDVKMKEKGDIPEGYSVSREKKERFSLILESASTNQTSMYLCASSLWGGSNQPQHFGDGTRLSIL.

The chain recombines TRBV5-1 with TRBJ2-7, with D possibly being TRBD2 (5 bases). Germline V gene data show CDR1 as SGHRS and CDR2 as YFSETQ. The CDR3 spans 14 residues. Trimming pared 4 bases from V and 2 bases from J, leaving 13 bases between. CDR3 region: CASSSLGSTYEQYF. The CDR3, as DNA: TGCGCCAGCAGCAGTTTGGGGAGCACCTACGAGCAGTACTTC.

The rearrangement uses TRBV6-5 and TRBJ2-1, with TRBD2 matching over 10 bases. Germline CDR1 is MNHEY and CDR2 is SVGAGI. Unmatched junction bases numbered 4, after V lost 6 bases and J lost 5 bases. CDR3 size: 14 residues. CDR3 in DNA: TGTGCCAGCAGGCTGGGACTAGCGAACAATGAGCAGTTCTTC. As protein: CASRLGLANNEQFF.

J is TRBJ2-7 and V is TRBV5-1; TRBD2 agrees at 8 bases. J gave up 5 bases and V 1 base, and 5 bases lay outside the gene matches. The germline gives CDR1 SGHRS, CDR2 YFSETQ. This CDR3 contains 14 residues. In DNA form, the CDR3 reads TGCGCCAGCAGCTTGACCGGACTAGCAGACGAGCAGTACTTC. Amino acids: CASSLTGLADEQYF.

The chain carries TRBV5-1 and TRBJ2-1, with 12 bases aligning to TRBD2. J lost 4 bases, V lost 4 bases, and 9 bases had no gene match. The germline gives CDR1 SGHRS, CDR2 YFSETQ. CDR3 size: 17 residues. The CDR3 loop reads CASSLRTSGNTYNEQFF. The CDR3 coding sequence is TGCGCCAGCAGCCTGAGGACTAGCGGGAATACATACAATGAGCAGTTCTTC.

The CDR3 loop is CASSDLAGASYEQYF. CDR3 DNA: TGTGCCAGCAGTGACTTAGCGGGGGCTTCCTACGAGCAGTACTTC. The rearrangement uses TRBV2 and TRBJ2-7; TRBD2 matches at 9 bases. Unmatched junction bases numbered 4, after V lost 3 bases and J lost 1 base. Looked up from germline, CDR1 is SNHLY and CDR2 is FYNNEI. CDR3 size: 15 residues.

The chain combines TRBV5-6 with TRBJ2-1; 11 nucleotides agree with TRBD2. Per the germline V gene, CDR1 is SGHDT and CDR2 is YYEEEE. The CDR3 runs to 16 residues. The J segment lost 3 bases and the V segment lost 3 bases, leaving 5 bases of the junction unmatched. CDR3 loop: CASSWLGTSGYNEQFF. The CDR3 nucleotides are TGTGCCAGCAGCTGGCTAGGGACTAGCGGCTACAATGAGCAGTTCTTC.

V usage is TRBV28 and J usage is TRBJ2-5; 12 bases agree with TRBD2. Germline-derived CDR1 and CDR2 are MDHEN and SYDVKM. This CDR3 has 14 residues. Trimming took 5 bases from V and 5 from J; bases not matched to a gene: 3. In DNA, the CDR3 is TGTGCCAGCAGTCTAGCGGGAGGGCGTGAGACCCAGTACTTC. As protein: CASSLAGGRETQYF.

CDR3 in amino acids: CASSPGTSGRYNEQFF. The CDR3 region has the DNA TGTGCCAGCAGCCCCGGGACTAGCGGGAGGTACAATGAGCAGTTCTTC. The chain uses TRBV27 and TRBJ2-1; TRBD2 matches 15 bases. V shed 6 bases, J shed 4 bases, and the junction held 4 bases outside the gene matches. Looked up from germline, CDR1 is MNHEY and CDR2 is SMNVEV (reference sequence). CDR3 length: 16 amino acids.

The CDR3 DNA reads TGTGCCATCAGTGATGACAGTGGGGGCCGGACCCAGTACTTC. Amino acid sequence: CAISDDSGGRTQYF. The chain is built from TRBV10-3 and TRBJ2-5; tentatively, D is TRBD1 (6 bases). The CDR3 runs 14 residues. Per the germline V gene, CDR1 is ENHRY and CDR2 is SYGVKD. Trimming took off 3 bases at V and 7 bases at J, with 15 bases between the two ends.

The J gene is TRBJ2-7, the V gene TRBV6-1, with 7 bases fitting TRBD1. J gave up 0 bases and V 4 bases, and 6 bases lay outside the gene matches. This CDR3 is 15 amino acids long. CDR1 is MNHNS, CDR2 SASEGT, per germline. CDR3 loop: CASSGQGGGSYEQYF. CDR3 nucleotide sequence: TGTGCCAGCAGTGGACAGGGCGGCGGCTCCTACGAGCAGTACTTC.

The rearrangement links TRBV28 to TRBJ1-3; unclear D gene. Germline CDR1 MDHEN, CDR2 SYDVKM. Between the trimmed V and J ends, which lost 1 base and 9 bases, there was a span of 10 bases. The CDR3 is made up of 13 amino acids. The CDR3 DNA reads as TGTGCCAGCAGTTTATCCCCGCCGGGCACCATATATTTT. It is translated as CASSLSPPGTIYF. The complete variable domain, with remaining parts taken from reference TRBV28 and TRBJ1-3, reads DVKVTQSSRYLVKRTGEKVFLECVQDMDHENMFWYRQDPGLGLRLIYFSYDVKMKEKGDIPEGYSVSREKKERFSLILESASTNQTSMYLCASSLSPPGTIYFGEGSWLTVV.

The chain is built from TRBV6-6 and TRBJ1-6; 7 bases agree with TRBD1. The CDR3 spans 16 residues. J lost 5 bases, V lost 7 bases, and 11 bases had no gene match. Germline CDR1 is MNHNY and CDR2 is SVGAGI (reference sequence). CDR3 sequence (DNA): TGTGCCAGCATTAGGGACAGAAGCACAGATAATTCACCCCTCCACTTT. Protein product: CASIRDRSTDNSPLHF.